This T cell receptor beta chain is from a study of vaccination and CD4 T cells after COVID-19. Oncomine TCR Beta short-read sequencing was applied to DNA from cultured CD4+ T cells. Genomic DNA was isolated from CD4+ T cells that had been cultured. TCRdb re-analysed the PCR reads in MiXCR, keeping a single row per CDR3 protein. The data contain around 17,000 distinct CDR3 sequences, roughly 36% of them singletons. Sample treatment: approximately 10-day PBMC culture with coronavirus spike peptide pools or control peptides (ViraFEST assay). Peptide pool stimulation in ViraFEST expanded antigen-specific T cells, whose TCRs were then sequenced. In its sample, this clonotype was seen a few times. The antigen is undetermined. J gave up 0 bases and V 2 bases, and 7 bases lay outside the gene matches. CDR3 length: 17 residues.

The source is a human donor who received a COVID-19 vaccine. V and J are TRBV12-3 or TRBV12-4 and TRBJ2-3; 8 bases line up with TRBD2. The sample here was CD4+ T cells from blood, cultured in vitro, taken before SARS-CoV-2 vaccination. The CDR3: CASSLPGGGTSTDTQYF. The CDR3 nucleotides read TGTGCCAGCAGTTTACCGGGCGGGGGGACTAGCACAGATACGCAGTATTTT.